This T cell receptor (beta chain) was identified during a study of T-cell reconstitution after alpha-beta-depleted transplantation in children (TCRdb year 2016). In the study overall: The study quantitatively tracked T-cell immune reconstitution after TCRalphabeta/CD19-depleted allogeneic hematopoietic cell transplantation in children using TCR repertoire profiling.

Library creation used PCR. TCRdb records Illumina HiSeq 2500 as the sequencer. To normalize quantification of the TCRbeta repertoire, the TCR libraries were built with molecular barcoding that relied on unique molecular identifiers. The public reads were quality trimmed at Q25 with fastp and then assembled into clones with MiXCR by TCRdb, keeping productive beta chains. Rows with a matching CDR3 protein are joined into one entry that keeps the most common DNA and genes. The sample yields 300,000 to 400,000 distinct CDR3 sequences; roughly 17% were counted once. The ten largest clones represent about 41% of the sample. To note about this clonotype: Its cognate antigen has yet to be identified. No base-level quality is on record; no much larger clone is a single base apart.

The germline V gene encodes CDR1 LGHNA and CDR2 YNFKEQ. Trimming takes 4 bases from V and 0 bases from J, and the germline ends sit 33 bases apart. The cysteine opens and the phenylalanine closes a CDR3 of 22 amino acids. CDR3 DNA is the only sequence kept; it has 66 bases, read in frame from the first base. The paper as a whole reports these results and caveats: In some patients, high TCRbeta diversity at day 60 was attributed to recipient T cells and intrathymic progenitors that had survived conditioning. Hyperexpanded clone frequencies declined over subsequent months; after one year, T-cell counts and TCRbeta diversity were mostly attributed to newly produced T cells. Apparently early alphabetaT-cell count recovery about two months after transplant reportedly relied on only several hundred rapidly expanded clones derived from non-depleted graft cells.

The label giving this sample's treatment or condition can be read as: allogeneic hematopoietic cell transplantation with graft depleted of TCRalphabeta T cells and CD19 B cells. TCRalphabeta/CD19-depleted allogeneic hematopoietic cell grafts were given to the transplant recipients, all of whom were children. The sequences come from PBMCs, mostly from graft donor cells, collected 360 days after TCRalphabeta/CD19-depleted stem cell transplant. The receptor's source is a male patient aged 2-15 years who had a stem cell transplant for acute lymphoblastic leukemia, so the T cells may come from the graft donor. The chain uses TRBV4-2 and TRBJ2-5; TRBD1 is a possible D gene, resting on 9 matching bases. The CDR3 region reads CASSPPGQGKEREIGHQETQYF. At the DNA level, the sequence is TGTGCCAGCAGCCCACCGGGACAGGGTAAGGAGCGGGAGATCGGCCACCAAGAGACCCAGTACTTC.